This TCR beta chain was captured in a study of cytomegalovirus exposure and HLA in healthy donors. Study as a whole: Genotyping of hundreds of donors showed that about 84% belonged to the Caucasian-associated ancestry cluster.

A remark on this clone: Its specificity is unknown.

In the PCR, 60 Vbeta and 13 Jbeta primers were used. The method was immunoSEQ multiplex PCR; TCRdb's version includes in-frame clones alone and lacks a portion of them. The sample contains 90,000 to 140,000 clones, around 74% of which appear only once. CDR3 length equals 16 residues. The germline CDR1 and CDR2 sequences are ENHRY and SYGVKD. The trim removed 10 bases at V and 4 bases at J, leaving 13 bases unmatched. Findings of the study overall: It has been reported that TCR beta sequences accurately predicted the HLA-A and HLA-B alleles of most subjects.

The sample consisted of PBMCs. The source is a middle-aged man in good health and CMV-seronegative. This sequence joins TRBV10-3 and TRBJ2-3, with 11 positions matching TRBD2. CDR3 DNA: TGTGCCACCCGGGGGATAGCGGGGGGGCCATCAGATACGCAGTATTTT. Protein sequence: CATRGIAGGPSDTQYF.